The source of this T cell receptor beta chain is a study of T cell responses to AZD1222 COVID-19 vaccine. In the case of this clone: The target antigen is unknown.

Profiling relied on immunoSEQ multiplex PCR, and the TCRdb table lists in-frame clones only, not all of them. The sample gives tens of thousands of clones, around nine tenths of which show up once; 3.5% to 5.5% is in the top ten. Study findings and constraints: Of spike-specific TCRs, nearly half reportedly target regions left unmutated in variants. The donor cohort was predominantly white British with a female majority, and clonal diversity may have been underestimated. Spike-wide coverage was observed for vaccine-associated CD4 TCRs, with dominant responses at 160-218 and 743-854.

The CDR3 totals 11 residues. Per the germline V gene, CDR1 is WSHSY and CDR2 is SAAADI. Trimming took 8 bases from V and 4 from J; bases not matched to a gene: 2. This sequence was found in an adult in good health. The J gene is TRBJ2-7, the V gene TRBV10-2, with 7 bases fitting TRBD2. The material was peripheral blood, obtained on day 0 of MenACWY control vaccination. This CDR3 reads CASASGYEQYF. The CDR3 DNA follows: TGCGCCAGCGCTAGCGGTTACGAGCAGTACTTC.